A selection of T cell receptor beta chains follows, all from one sample in a study of blood T cell repertoires in COVID-19. The protocol was immunoSEQ multiplex PCR, while the TCRdb copy is restricted to in-frame clones and leaves out a portion. The sample lists under 200,000 clones; around 80% were seen once. Sequencing was done on a sample of peripheral blood. The receptors here all came from a woman in her sixties with acute or convalescent COVID-19. Each CDR3 is given with its conserved first and last residue. The D gene is left open where the match is weak. Part of the rows lack a size; the others show once, few, many or a class for expanded clones.

V gene	D gene	J gene	clone size	CDR3 DNA	CDR3 protein
TRBV2	NA	TRBJ1-1	NA	TGTGCCAGCAGTGAGTTGGTGTCGCAGGAGAACACTGAAGCTTTCTTT	CASSELVSQENTEAFF
TRBV6-5	TRBD1	TRBJ2-5	few	TGTGCCAGCAGTTACAGGGACAGGGAGGCGGCCCAGTACTTC	CASSYRDREAAQYF
TRBV2	TRBD1	TRBJ1-2	NA	TGTGCCAGCAGTGAAGGGGGGGGACAGGTTGGATATGGCTACACCTTC	CASSEGGGQVGYGYTF
TRBV5-4	NA	TRBJ2-2	NA	TGTGCCAGCAGCTCTCGGCAGGGATTTGCCGGGGAGCTGTTTTTT	CASSSRQGFAGELFF
TRBV11-2	TRBD1	TRBJ2-1	NA	TGTGCCAGCAGCTTGACAGGGGGCAGCTATGAGCAGTTCTTC	CASSLTGGSYEQFF
TRBV7-6	NA	TRBJ2-2	once	TGTGCCAGCAGCTTAACAGGCTACGGCACCGGGGAGCTGTTTTTT	CASSLTGYGTGELFF
TRBV18	TRBD1	TRBJ1-2	NA	TGTGCCAGCTCACCCCAGGGGGCGCGGAACTATGGCTACACCTTC	CASSPQGARNYGYTF
TRBV6-5	TRBD1	TRBJ1-4	once	TGTGCCAGCAGTTTACTCGGACAGGGAAAAAAACTGTTTTTT	CASSLLGQGKKLFF
TRBV27	TRBD1	TRBJ2-7	NA	TGTGCCAGCAGTCCGACAGGGGTCCCCTACGAGCAGTACTTC	CASSPTGVPYEQYF
TRBV7-9	TRBD1	TRBJ1-2	NA	TGTGCCAGCGTAGACAGGGGGCACGGCTACACCTTC	CASVDRGHGYTF
TRBV5-4	TRBD1	TRBJ1-5	NA	TGTGCCAGCAGCCCTGGACAGGGGGCGGGTCAGCCCCAGCATTTT	CASSPGQGAGQPQHF
TRBV10-3	TRBD1	TRBJ1-2	once	TGTGCCATCAGTGAGTTAGGGGACAGGGGGAACTATGGCTACACCTTC	CAISELGDRGNYGYTF
TRBV5-4	TRBD2	TRBJ2-7	NA	TGTGCCAGCAGCTTGGATTGGCTAGCGGGAGAGCAGTACTTC	CASSLDWLAGEQYF
TRBV5-1	TRBD1	TRBJ2-7	NA	TGCGCCAGGGTACAGGGGATTATTGACGAGCAGTACTTC	CARVQGIIDEQYF
TRBV4-3	TRBD2	TRBJ2-2	NA	TGCGCCAGCAGCCGCACCGGGACTAGGAACACCGGGGAGCTGTTTTTT	CASSRTGTRNTGELFF
TRBV28	NA	TRBJ1-3	NA	TGTGCCAGCAGTTTAGGGACAAATAGCCCCTCTGGAAACACCATATATTTT	CASSLGTNSPSGNTIYF
TRBV14	NA	TRBJ1-3	NA	TGTGCCAGCAGCCACCTGTCTAACTCTGGAAACACCATATATTTT	CASSHLSNSGNTIYF
TRBV11-2	NA	TRBJ1-1	once	TGTGCCAGCAGCTTATCCCGAGACACTGAAGCTTTCTTT	CASSLSRDTEAFF
TRBV6-2/TRBV6-3	TRBD2	TRBJ2-3	NA	TGTGCCAGCAGCCGTAGCGGGAGCACAGATACGCAGTATTTT	CASSRSGSTDTQYF
TRBV6-2/TRBV6-3	NA	TRBJ1-5	NA	TGTGCCAGCACCCCGAGAGGGAAAGCGGGTCAGCCCCAGCATTTT	CASTPRGKAGQPQHF
TRBV5-5	NA	TRBJ2-1	few	TGTGCCAGCATGATAAGAGTTTACGAGCAGTTCTTC	CASMIRVYEQFF
TRBV7-7	TRBD2	TRBJ2-5	few	TGTGCTAGCAGCCCAAGGGGTAGCGGGGGGGCCCTTAAAGAGACCCAGTACTTC	CASSPRGSGGALKETQYF
TRBV5-4	TRBD1	TRBJ2-5	NA	TGTGCCAGCAGCTTGGCCACGGACAGGGGGCGAATAACCCAGTACTTC	CASSLATDRGRITQYF
TRBV7-2	NA	TRBJ1-1	NA	TGTGCCAGCAGCTCCCAGGGGTTCACTGAAGCTTTCTTT	CASSSQGFTEAFF